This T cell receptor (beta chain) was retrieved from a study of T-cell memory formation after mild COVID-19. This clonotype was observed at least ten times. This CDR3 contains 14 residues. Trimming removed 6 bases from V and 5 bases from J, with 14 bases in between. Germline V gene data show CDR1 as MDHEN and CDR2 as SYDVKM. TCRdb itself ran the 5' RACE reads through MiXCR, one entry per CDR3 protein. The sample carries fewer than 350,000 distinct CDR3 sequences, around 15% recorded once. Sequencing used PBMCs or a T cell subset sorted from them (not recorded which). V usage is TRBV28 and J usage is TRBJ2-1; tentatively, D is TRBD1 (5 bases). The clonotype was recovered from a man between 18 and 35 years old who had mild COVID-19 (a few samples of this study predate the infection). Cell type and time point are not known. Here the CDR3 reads CASSPDRGDNEQFF. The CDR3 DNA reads TGTGCCAGCAGCCCAGACAGAGGTGACAATGAGCAGTTCTTC.